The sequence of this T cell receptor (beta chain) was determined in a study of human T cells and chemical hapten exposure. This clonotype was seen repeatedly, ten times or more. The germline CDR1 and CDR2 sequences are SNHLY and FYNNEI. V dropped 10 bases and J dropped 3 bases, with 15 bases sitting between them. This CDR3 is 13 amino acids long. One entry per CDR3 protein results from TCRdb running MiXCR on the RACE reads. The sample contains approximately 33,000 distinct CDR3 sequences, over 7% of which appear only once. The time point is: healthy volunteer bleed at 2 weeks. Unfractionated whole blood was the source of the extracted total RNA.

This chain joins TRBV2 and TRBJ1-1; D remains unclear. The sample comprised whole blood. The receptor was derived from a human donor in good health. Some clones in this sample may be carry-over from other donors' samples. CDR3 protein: CATKGNTDTEAFF. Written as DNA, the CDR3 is TGTGCCACCAAGGGTAACACGGACACTGAAGCTTTCTTT.